What follows is one T cell receptor beta chain and its context. Its antigen is unknown. This sample stems from a study of cytotoxic CD8 clonotypes in ibrutinib-treated CLL. As for the study in general: After median roughly 70 months, roughly 15 stayed in remission, about twelve progressed; responses around 24 partial, 2 complete. Whole-study findings and limits: Treatment left the uncommon public clonotypes either contracted or stable in frequency.

Investigators sought sequencing depths of between 1 in 200,000 and 1 in 1 million T cells. TCRdb's table, derived via immunoSEQ multiplex PCR, lists solely in-frame clones and lacks some. The sample yields about 140,000 clones, 70% to 80% seen once. This CDR3 has 14 amino acids. The V end was cut by 6 bases, the J end by 5 bases, with 13 bases between. The germline gives CDR1 MNHEY, CDR2 SMNVEV (reference sequence). The TCR was taken from a human donor with chronic lymphocytic leukemia. The rearrangement uses TRBV27 and TRBJ1-4; D is possibly TRBD1 (6 bases). This specimen consisted of PBMCs, obtained after 12 months of ibrutinib treatment. The CDR3 DNA sequence: TGTGCCAGCAGGCCTTTAGGGGGGAATGAAAAACTGTTTTTT. Translated, it gives CASRPLGGNEKLFF.